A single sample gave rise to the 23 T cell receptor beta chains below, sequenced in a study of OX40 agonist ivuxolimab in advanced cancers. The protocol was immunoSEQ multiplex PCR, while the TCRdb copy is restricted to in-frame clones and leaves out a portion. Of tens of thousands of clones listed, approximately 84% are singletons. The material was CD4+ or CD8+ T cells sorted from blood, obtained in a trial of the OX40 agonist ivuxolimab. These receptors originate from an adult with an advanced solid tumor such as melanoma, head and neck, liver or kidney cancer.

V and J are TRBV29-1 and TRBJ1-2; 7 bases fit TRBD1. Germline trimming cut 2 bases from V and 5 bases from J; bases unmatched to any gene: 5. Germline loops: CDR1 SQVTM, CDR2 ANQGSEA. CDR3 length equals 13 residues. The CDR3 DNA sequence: TGCAGCGTTGAACCGACAGGGTCTTATGGCTACACCTTC. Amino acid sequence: CSVEPTGSYGYTF.

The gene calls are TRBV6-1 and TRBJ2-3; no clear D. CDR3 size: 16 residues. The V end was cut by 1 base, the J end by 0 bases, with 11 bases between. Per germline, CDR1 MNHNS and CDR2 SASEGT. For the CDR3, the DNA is TGTGCCAGCAGTGAAGGTGTCAGCGTAAGCACAGATACGCAGTATTTT. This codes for CASSEGVSVSTDTQYF.

This chain's CDR3 is CASSPSTGSTEAFF. DNA of the CDR3: TGTGCCAGCTCACCCTCGACAGGGTCCACTGAAGCTTTCTTT. The chain recombines TRBV18 with TRBJ1-1, with 7 positions matching TRBD1. CDR1 is KGHSH, CDR2 LQKENI, per germline. V was pared by 3 bases and J by 4 bases, with 5 bases of the junction left unmatched. The CDR3 is made up of 14 amino acids.

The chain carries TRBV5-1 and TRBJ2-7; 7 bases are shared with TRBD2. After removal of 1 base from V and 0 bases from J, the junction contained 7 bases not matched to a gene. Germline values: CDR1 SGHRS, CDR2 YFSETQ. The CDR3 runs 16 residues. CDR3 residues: CASSLIPSGSSYEQYF. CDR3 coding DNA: TGCGCCAGCAGCTTGATCCCTAGCGGTAGCTCCTACGAGCAGTACTTC.

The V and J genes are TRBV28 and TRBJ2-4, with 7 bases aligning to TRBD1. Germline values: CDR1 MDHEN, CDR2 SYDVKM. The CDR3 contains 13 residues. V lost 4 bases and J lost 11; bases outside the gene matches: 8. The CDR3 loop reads CASSSKNRGLQYF. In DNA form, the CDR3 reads TGTGCCAGCAGTTCGAAAAACAGGGGCCTTCAGTACTTC. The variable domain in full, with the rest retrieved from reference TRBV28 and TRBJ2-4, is DVKVTQSSRYLVKRTGEKVFLECVQDMDHENMFWYRQDPGLGLRLIYFSYDVKMKEKGDIPEGYSVSREKKERFSLILESASTNQTSMYLCASSSKNRGLQYFGAGTRLSVL.

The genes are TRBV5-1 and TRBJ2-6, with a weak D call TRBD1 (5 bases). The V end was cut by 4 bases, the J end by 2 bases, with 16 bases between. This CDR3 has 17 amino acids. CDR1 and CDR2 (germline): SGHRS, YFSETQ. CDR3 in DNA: TGCGCCAGCAGCGATAATCCTCAGGGTGCTGGGGCCAACGTCCTGACTTTC. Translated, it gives CASSDNPQGAGANVLTF.

This CDR3 reads CSVLAGGQSLSTDTQYF. CDR3 nucleotide sequence: TGCAGCGTTCTAGCGGGGGGGCAATCCCTAAGCACAGATACGCAGTATTTT. The chain carries TRBV29-1 and TRBJ2-3; 12 bases line up with TRBD2. In germline, CDR1 is SQVTM, CDR2 ANQGSEA. Trimming cost V 5 bases and J 0 bases; bases outside gene matches: 9. The CDR3 is 17 amino acids.

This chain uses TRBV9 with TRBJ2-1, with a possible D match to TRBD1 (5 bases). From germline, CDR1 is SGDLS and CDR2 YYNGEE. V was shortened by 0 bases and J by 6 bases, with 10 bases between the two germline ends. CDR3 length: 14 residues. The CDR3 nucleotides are TGTGCCAGCAGCGTAGAGGGGCATCCCAATGAGCAGTTCTTC. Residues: CASSVEGHPNEQFF.

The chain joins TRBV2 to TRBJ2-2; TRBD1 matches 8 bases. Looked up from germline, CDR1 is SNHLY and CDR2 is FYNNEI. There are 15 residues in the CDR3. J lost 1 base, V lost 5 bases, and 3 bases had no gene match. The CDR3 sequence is CASSLGQGNTGELFF. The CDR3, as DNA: TGTGCCAGCAGTCTAGGACAGGGGAACACCGGGGAGCTGTTTTTT.

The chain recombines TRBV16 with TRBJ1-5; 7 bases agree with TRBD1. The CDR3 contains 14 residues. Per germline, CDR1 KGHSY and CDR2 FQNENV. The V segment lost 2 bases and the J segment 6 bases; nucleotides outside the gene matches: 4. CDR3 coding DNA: TGTGCCAGCAGCCAAGACAGGGTAGGTCAGCCCCAGCATTTT. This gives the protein CASSQDRVGQPQHF. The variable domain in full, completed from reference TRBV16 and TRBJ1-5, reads GEEVAQTPKHLVRGEGQKAKLYCAPIKGHSYVFWYQQVLKNEFKFLISFQNENVFDETGMPKERFSAKCLPNSPCSLEIQATKLEDSAVYFCASSQDRVGQPQHFGDGTRLSIL.

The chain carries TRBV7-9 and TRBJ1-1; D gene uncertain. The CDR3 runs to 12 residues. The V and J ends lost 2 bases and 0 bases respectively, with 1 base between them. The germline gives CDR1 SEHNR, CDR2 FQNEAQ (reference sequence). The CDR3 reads CASSLMNTEAFF. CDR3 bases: TGTGCCAGCAGCTTAATGAACACTGAAGCTTTCTTT.

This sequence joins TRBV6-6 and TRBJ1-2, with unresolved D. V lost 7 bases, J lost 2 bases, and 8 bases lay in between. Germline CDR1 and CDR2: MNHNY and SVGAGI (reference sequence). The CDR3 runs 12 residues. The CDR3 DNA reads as TGTGCCAGCAAGGAAGGGAACTATGGCTACACCTTC. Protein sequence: CASKEGNYGYTF.

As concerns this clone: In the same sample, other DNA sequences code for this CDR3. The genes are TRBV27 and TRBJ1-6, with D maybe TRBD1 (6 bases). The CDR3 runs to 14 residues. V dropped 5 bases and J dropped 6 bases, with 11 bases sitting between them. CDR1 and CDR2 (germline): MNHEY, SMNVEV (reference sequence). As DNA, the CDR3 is TGTGCCAGCAGTCCACAGGGTTTTAATTCACCCCTCCACTTT. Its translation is CASSPQGFNSPLHF.

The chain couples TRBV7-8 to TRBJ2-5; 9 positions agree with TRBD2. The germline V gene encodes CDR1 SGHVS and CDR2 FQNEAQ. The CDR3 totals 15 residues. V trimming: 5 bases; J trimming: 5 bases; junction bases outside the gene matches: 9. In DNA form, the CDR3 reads TGTGCCAGCAGCCCGCGTCGACTAGCGGCGGAGACCCAGTACTTC. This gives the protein CASSPRRLAAETQYF.

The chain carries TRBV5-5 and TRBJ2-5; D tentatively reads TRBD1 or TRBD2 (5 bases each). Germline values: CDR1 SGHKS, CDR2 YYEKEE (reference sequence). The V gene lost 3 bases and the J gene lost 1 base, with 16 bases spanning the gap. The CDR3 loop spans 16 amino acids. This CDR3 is CASSSGGLGVQETQYF. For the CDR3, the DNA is TGTGCCAGCAGCTCCGGAGGCTTGGGGGTCCAAGAGACCCAGTACTTC.

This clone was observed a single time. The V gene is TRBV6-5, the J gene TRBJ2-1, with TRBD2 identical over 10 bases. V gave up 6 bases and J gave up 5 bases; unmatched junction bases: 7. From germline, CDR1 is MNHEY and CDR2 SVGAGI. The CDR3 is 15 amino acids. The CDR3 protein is CASRLLTSGDNEQFF. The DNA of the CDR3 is TGTGCCAGCAGACTCCTAACTAGCGGGGACAATGAGCAGTTCTTC.

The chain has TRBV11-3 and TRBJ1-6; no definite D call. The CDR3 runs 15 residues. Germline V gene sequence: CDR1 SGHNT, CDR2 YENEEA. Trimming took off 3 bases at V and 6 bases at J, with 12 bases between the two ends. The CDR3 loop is CASSFPLRGNSPLHF. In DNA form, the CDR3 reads TGTGCCAGCAGCTTTCCCCTTCGGGGTAATTCACCCCTCCACTTT.

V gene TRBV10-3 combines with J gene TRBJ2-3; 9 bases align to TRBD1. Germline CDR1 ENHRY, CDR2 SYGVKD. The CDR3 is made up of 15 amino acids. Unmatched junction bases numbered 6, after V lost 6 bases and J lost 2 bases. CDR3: CAIRPQGAVTDTQYF. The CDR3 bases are TGTGCCATCAGGCCACAGGGGGCGGTCACAGATACGCAGTATTTT.

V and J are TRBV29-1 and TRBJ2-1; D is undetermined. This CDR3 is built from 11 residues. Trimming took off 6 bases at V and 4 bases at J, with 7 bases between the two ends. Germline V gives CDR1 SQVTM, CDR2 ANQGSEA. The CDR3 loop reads CSVVRYNEQFF. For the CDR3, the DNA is TGCAGCGTGGTACGATACAATGAGCAGTTCTTC.

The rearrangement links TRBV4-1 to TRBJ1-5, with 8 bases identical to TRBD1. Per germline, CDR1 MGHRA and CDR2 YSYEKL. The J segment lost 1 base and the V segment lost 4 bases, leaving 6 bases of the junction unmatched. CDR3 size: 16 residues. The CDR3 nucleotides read TGCGCCAGCAGCCCTATCGACAGGGGAAGCAATCAGCCCCAGCATTTT. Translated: CASSPIDRGSNQPQHF.

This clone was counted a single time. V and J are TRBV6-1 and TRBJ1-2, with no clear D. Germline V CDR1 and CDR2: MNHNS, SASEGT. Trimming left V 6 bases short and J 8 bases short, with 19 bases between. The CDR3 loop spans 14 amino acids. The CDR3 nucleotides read TGTGCCAGCAGATTACTCACGACCTCGAGAGGCTACACCTTC. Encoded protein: CASRLLTTSRGYTF.

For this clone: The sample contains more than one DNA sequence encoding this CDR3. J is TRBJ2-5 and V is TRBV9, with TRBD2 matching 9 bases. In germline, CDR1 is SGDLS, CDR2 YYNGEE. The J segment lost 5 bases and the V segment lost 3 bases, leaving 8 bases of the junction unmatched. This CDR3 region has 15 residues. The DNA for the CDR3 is TGTGCCAGCAGCGCCCTCGCGGGGGGGCCGGAGACCCAGTACTTC. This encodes CASSALAGGPETQYF.

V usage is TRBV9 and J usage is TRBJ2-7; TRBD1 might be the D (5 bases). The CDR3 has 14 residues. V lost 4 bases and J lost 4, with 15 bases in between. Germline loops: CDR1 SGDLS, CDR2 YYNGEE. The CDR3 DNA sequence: TGTGCCAGCAGCCTTAGTGGGGCGGCGTACGAGCAGTACTTC. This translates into CASSLSGAAYEQYF.